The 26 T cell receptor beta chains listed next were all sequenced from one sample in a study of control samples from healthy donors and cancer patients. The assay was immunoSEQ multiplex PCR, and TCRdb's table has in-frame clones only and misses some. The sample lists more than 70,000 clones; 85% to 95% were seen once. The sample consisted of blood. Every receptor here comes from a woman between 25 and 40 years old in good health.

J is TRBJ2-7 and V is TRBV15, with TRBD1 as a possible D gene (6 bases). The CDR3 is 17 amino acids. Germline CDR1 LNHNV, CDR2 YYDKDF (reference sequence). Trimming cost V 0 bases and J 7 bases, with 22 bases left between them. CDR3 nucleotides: TGTGCCACCAGCAGAGATCGAAGGGAACCGTCCAGGGGTGAGCAGTACTTC. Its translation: CATSRDRREPSRGEQYF.

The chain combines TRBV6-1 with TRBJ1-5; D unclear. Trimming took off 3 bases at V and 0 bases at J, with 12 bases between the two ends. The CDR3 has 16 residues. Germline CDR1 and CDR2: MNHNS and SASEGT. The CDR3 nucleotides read TGTGCCAGCAGTGATGGCAGATACTATAGCAATCAGCCCCAGCATTTT. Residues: CASSDGRYYSNQPQHF.

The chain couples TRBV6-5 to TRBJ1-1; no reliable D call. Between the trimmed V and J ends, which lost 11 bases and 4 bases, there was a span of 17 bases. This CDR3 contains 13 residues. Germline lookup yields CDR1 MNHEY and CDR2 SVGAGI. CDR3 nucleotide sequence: TGTGCCGGAGGAATCTATTCGGGCACTGAAGCTTTCTTT. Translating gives CAGGIYSGTEAFF.

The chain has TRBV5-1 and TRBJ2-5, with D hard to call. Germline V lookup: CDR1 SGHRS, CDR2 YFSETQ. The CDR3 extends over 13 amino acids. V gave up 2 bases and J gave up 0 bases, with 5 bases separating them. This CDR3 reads CASSFSYQETQYF. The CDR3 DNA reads TGCGCCAGCAGCTTTTCGTACCAAGAGACCCAGTACTTC.

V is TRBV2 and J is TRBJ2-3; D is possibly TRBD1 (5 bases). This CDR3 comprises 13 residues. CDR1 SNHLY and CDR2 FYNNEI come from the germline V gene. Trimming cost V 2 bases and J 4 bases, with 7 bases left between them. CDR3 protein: CASSEQGADTQYF. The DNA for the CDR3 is TGTGCCAGCAGTGAACAGGGTGCAGATACGCAGTATTTT. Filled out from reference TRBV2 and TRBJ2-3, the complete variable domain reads EPEVTQTPSHQVTQMGQEVILRCVPISNHLYFYWYRQILGQKVEFLVSFYNNEISEKSEIFDDQFSVERPDGSNFTLKIRSTKLEDSAMYFCASSEQGADTQYFGPGTRLTVL.

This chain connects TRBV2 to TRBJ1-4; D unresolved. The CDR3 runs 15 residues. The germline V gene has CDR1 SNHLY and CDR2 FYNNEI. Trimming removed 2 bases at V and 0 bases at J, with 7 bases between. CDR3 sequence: CASSEMGATNEKLFF. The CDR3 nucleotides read TGTGCCAGCAGTGAAATGGGAGCAACTAATGAAAAACTGTTTTTT.

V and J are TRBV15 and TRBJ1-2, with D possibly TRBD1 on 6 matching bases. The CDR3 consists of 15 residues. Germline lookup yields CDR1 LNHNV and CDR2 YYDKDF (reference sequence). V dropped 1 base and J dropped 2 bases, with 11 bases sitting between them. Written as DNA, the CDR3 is TGTGCCACCAGCAGAGGAGGACAGCGCAACTATGGCTACACCTTC. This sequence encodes CATSRGGQRNYGYTF. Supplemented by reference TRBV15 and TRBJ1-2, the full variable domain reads DAMVIQNPRYQVTQFGKPVTLSCSQTLNHNVMYWYQQKSSQAPKLLFHYYDKDFNNEADTPDNFQSRRPNTSFCFLDIRSPGLGDTAMYLCATSRGGQRNYGYTFGSGTRLTVV.

The CDR3 DNA reads TGTGCCAGTAGTATTAGAGGCCTTTCGGGGGAAAGTAATCAGCCCCAGCATTTT. Translating gives CASSIRGLSGESNQPQHF. The rearrangement links TRBV19 to TRBJ1-5, with D perhaps TRBD1 (5 bases). Germline CDR1 and CDR2: LNHDA and SQIVND (reference sequence). Trimming stripped 3 bases from V and 4 bases from J, with 22 bases between. The CDR3 consists of 18 residues.

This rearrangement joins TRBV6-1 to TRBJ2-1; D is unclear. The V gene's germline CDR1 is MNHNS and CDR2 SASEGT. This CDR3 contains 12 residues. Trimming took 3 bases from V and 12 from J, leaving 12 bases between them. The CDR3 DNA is TGTGCCAGCAGTGATCCGGGTCGTGCGCAGTTCTTC. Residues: CASSDPGRAQFF.

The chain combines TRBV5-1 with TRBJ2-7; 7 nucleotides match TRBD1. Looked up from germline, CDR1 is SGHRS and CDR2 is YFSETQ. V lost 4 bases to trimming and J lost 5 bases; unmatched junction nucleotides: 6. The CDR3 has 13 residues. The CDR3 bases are TGCGCCAGCAGCCCAAACGACAGGGACGAGCAGTACTTC. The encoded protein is CASSPNDRDEQYF.

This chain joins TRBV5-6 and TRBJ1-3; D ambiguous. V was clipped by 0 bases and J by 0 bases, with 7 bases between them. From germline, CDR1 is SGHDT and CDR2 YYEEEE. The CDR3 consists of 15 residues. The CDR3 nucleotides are TGTGCCAGCAGCTTGGTTGCGGGCTCTGGAAACACCATATATTTT. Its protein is CASSLVAGSGNTIYF.

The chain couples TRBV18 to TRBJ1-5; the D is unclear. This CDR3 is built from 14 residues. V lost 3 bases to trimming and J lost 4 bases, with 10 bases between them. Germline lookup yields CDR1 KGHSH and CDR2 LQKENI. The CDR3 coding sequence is TGTGCCAGCTCACCGGCCAGAGGGAATCAGCCCCAGCATTTT. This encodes CASSPARGNQPQHF.

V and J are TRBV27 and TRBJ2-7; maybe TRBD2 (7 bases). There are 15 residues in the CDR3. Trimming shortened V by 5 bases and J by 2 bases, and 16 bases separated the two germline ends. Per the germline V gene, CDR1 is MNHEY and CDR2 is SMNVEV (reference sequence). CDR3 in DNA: TGTGCCAGCAGTGCTGCCCCGGGGGGCCCCTACGAGCAGTACTTC. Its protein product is CASSAAPGGPYEQYF.

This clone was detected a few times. CDR3 DNA: TGTGCCAGCAGCCTACAAGGACAGGTTGCCGGGGAGCTGTTTTTT. This gives the protein CASSLQGQVAGELFF. This sequence joins TRBV7-8 and TRBJ2-2, with 7 bases that match TRBD1. Germline V lookup: CDR1 SGHVS, CDR2 FQNEAQ. The V segment lost 5 bases and the J segment 6 bases; nucleotides outside the gene matches: 9. The CDR3 has 15 amino acids.

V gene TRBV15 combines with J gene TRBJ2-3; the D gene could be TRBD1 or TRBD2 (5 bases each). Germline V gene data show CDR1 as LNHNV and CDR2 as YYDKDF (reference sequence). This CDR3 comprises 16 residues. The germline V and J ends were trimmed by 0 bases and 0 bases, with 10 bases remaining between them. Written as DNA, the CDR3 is TGTGCCACCAGCAGAGACCGGGACCCGAGCACAGATACGCAGTATTTT. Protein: CATSRDRDPSTDTQYF.

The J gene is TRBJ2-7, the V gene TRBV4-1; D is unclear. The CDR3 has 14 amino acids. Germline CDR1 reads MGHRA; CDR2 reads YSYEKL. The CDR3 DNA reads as TGCGCCAGCAACCAAAGACTGGGTGAGGACGAGCAGTACGTC. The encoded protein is CASNQRLGEDEQYV.

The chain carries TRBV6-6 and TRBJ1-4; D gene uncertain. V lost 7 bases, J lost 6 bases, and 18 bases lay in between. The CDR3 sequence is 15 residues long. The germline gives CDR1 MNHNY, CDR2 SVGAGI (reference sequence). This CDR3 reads CASIPPQDEDEKLFF. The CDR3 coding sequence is TGTGCCAGCATTCCACCGCAGGATGAGGATGAAAAACTGTTTTTT.

This CDR3 reads CASSSSLGGGPTYEQYF. The CDR3, as DNA: TGTGCCAGCAGCTCGTCCCTCGGGGGGGGCCCCACCTACGAGCAGTACTTC. V gene TRBV7-6 combines with J gene TRBJ2-7, with TRBD2 matching over 8 bases. V was clipped by 4 bases and J by 2 bases; unmatched bases: 13. Germline assignment: CDR1 SGHVS and CDR2 FNYEAQ. CDR3 length equals 17 residues.

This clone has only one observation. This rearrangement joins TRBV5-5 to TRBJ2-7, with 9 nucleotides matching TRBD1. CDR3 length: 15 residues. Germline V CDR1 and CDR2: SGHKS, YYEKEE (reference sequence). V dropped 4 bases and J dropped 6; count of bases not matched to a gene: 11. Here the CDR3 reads CASSPPTGGKGEQYF. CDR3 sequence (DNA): TGTGCCAGCAGCCCCCCGACAGGGGGAAAGGGCGAGCAGTACTTC. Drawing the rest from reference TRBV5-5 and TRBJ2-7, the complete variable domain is DAGVTQSPTHLIKTRGQQVTLRCSPISGHKSVSWYQQVLGQGPQFIFQYYEKEERGRGNFPDRFSARQFPNYSSELNVNALLLGDSALYLCASSPPTGGKGEQYFGPGTRLTVT.

DNA for the CDR3: TGCAGCGTGAGGGACAGGGGTAATTCACCCCTCCACTTT. This encodes CSVRDRGNSPLHF. V usage is TRBV29-1 and J usage is TRBJ1-6; 10 bases agree with TRBD1. The CDR3 spans 13 residues. V lost 6 bases and J lost 6; bases outside the gene matches: 2. CDR1 and CDR2 (germline): SQVTM, ANQGSEA.

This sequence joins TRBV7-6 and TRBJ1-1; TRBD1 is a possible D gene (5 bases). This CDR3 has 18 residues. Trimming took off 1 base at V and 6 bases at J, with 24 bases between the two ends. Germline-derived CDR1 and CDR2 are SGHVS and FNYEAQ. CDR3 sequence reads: CASSLESHWSGPGAEAFF. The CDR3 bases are TGTGCCAGCAGCTTAGAGTCCCACTGGAGTGGTCCGGGGGCTGAAGCTTTCTTT.

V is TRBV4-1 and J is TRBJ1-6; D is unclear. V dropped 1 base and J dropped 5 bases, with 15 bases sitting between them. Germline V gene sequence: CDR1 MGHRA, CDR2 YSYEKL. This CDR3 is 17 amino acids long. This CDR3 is CASSQGVGGPDNSPLHF. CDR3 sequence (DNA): TGCGCCAGCAGCCAAGGGGTGGGAGGCCCGGATAATTCACCCCTCCACTTT.

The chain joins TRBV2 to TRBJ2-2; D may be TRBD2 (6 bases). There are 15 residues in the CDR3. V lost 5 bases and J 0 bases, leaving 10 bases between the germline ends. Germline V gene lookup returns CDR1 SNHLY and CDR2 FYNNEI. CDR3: CASSYGEANTGELFF. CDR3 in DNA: TGTGCCAGCAGTTACGGGGAGGCGAACACCGGGGAGCTGTTTTTT.

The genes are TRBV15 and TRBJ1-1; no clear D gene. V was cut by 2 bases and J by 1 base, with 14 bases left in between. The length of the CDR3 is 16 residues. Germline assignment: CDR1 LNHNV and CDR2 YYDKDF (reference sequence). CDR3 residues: CATSRPKTLPNTEAFF. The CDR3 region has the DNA TGTGCCACCAGCAGACCAAAGACCCTACCGAACACTGAAGCTTTCTTT.

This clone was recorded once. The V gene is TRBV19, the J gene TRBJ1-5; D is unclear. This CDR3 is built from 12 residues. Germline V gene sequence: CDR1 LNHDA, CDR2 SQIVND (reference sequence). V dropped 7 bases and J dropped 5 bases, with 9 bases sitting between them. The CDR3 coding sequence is TGTGCCAGTACAATGGAGGATCAGCCCCAGCATTTT. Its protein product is CASTMEDQPQHF.

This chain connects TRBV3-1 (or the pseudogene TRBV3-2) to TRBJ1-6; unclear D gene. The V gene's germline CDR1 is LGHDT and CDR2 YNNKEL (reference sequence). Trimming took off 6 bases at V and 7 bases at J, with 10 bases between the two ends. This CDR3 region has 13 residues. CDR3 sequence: CASRKGGNSPLHF. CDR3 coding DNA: TGTGCCAGCAGAAAGGGAGGGAATTCACCCCTCCACTTT.